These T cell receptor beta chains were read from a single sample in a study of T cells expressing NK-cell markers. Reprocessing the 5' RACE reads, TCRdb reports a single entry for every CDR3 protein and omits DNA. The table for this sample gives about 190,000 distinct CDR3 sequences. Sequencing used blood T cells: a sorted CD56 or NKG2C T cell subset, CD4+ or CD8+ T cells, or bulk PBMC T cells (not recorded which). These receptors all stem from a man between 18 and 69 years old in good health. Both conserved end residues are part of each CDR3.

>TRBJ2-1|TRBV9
CASSGRTSGLNNEQFF
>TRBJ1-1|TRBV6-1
CASSPQARSDTEAFF
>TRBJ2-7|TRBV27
CASSMTGTVNEQYF
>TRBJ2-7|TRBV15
CATSRDLAGGREQYF
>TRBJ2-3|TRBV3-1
CASSQVRAGGTDTQYF
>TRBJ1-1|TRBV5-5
CASSWGLGGTEAFF
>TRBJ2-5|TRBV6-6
CASRQGDETQYF
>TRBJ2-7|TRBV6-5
CASSYLGGGTYEQYF
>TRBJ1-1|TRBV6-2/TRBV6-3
CASSPRGLNTEAFF
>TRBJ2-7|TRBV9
CASSVEWAGSYEQYF
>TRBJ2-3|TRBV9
CASSAGAGDTQYF
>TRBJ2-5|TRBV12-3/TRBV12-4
CASSLGQGTGETQYF
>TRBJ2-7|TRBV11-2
CASSLNRVTDQSSYEQYF
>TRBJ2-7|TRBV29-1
CSVEWDRGGSYEQYF
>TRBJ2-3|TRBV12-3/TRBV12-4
CASSPLTIQSTDTQYF
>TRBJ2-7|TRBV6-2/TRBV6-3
CASSIRGRSYEQYF
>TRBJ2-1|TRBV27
CASSFLGLAGDNEQFF
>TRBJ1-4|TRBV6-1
CASTSLSGTEVEKLFF
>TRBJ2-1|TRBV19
CASSPDSNHYNEQFF
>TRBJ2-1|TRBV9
CASTVEGASSYNEQFF
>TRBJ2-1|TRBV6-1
CASSILTGGNEQFF
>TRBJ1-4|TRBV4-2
CASSAGQGFYEKLFF